This T cell receptor beta chain stems from a study of CXCR3-negative and CXCR3-positive naive CD8 T cells. Study findings and constraints: Naive cells with CXCR3 showed TRB CDR3s that were more hydrophobic than those in CXCR3-negative naive cells.

The study made its TRB cDNA libraries by 5' RACE, adding UMI labels. TCRdb re-analyzed the 5' RACE reads; it lists each CDR3 protein once, without DNA. This table holds about 130,000 distinct CDR3 sequences. Of note for this clonotype: Antigen unknown.

The clonotype comes from a human donor in good health. Some clones in this sample may be carry-over from other donors' samples. Input material: naive CXCR3- CD8+ T cells from blood. Sample subset: CD45RO-CCR7+CD27+CD95- naive CD8+ T cells lacking CXCR3 (TNR3-).

CDR3: CASSQAQGQVMNTGELFF. The V gene is TRBV4-1, the J gene TRBJ2-2; TCRdb names TRBD1, which stays unverified in the absence of DNA. The germline V gene encodes CDR1 MGHRA and CDR2 YSYEKL. The CDR3 totals 18 residues.